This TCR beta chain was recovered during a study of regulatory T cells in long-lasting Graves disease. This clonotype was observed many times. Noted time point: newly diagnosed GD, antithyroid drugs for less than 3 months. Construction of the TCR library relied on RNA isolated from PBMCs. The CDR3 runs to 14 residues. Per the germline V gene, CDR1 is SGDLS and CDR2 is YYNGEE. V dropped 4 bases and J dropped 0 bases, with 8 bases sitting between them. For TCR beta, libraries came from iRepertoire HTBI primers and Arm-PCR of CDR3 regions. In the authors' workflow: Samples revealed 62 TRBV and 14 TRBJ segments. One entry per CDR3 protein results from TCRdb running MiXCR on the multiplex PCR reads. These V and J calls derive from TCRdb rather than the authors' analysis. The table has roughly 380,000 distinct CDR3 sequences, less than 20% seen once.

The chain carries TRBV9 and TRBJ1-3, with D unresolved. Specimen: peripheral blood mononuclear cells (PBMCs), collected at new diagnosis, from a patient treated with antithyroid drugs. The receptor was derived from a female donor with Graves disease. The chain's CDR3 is CASSHASSGNTIYF. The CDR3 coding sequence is TGTGCCAGCAGCCACGCCAGCTCTGGAAACACCATATATTTT.